This is a list of T cell receptor beta chains from one sample in a study of shared clonotypes between healthy human individuals. The repertoire was sequenced with immunoSEQ multiplex PCR; TCRdb's copy has only in-frame clones and lacks some. The table has 2 million to 3 million clones, 93% seen once. The sequenced sample consisted of naive CD4+ T cells from PBMCs. The receptors derive from a man aged 18-30 years in good health. Some clones in this sample may be carry-over from other donors' samples. CDR3s include the opening cysteine and the closing phenylalanine or tryptophan. Each record gives: J gene, D gene, clone size, V gene, CDR3 DNA, CDR3 protein. D genes are given only for firm matches. Part of the rows lack a size; the others show once, few, many or a class for expanded clones.

J gene: TRBJ2-1
D gene: TRBD1
clone size: NA
V gene: TRBV25-1
CDR3 DNA: TGTGCCAGCAGTGCGGCCGGGACAGGGGGCAATGAGCAGTTCTTC
CDR3 protein: CASSAAGTGGNEQFF

J gene: TRBJ1-1
D gene: NA
clone size: NA
V gene: TRBV6-1
CDR3 DNA: TGTGCCAGCAGGGAAGGACGGGGGAACACTGAAGCTTTCTTT
CDR3 protein: CASREGRGNTEAFF

J gene: TRBJ2-2
D gene: NA
clone size: NA
V gene: TRBV7-9
CDR3 DNA: TGTGCCAGCAGCTTAGCCTTAGCGGCAAACACCGGGGAGCTGTTTTTT
CDR3 protein: CASSLALAANTGELFF

J gene: TRBJ2-3
D gene: TRBD2
clone size: NA
V gene: TRBV13
CDR3 DNA: TGTGCCAGCGGTAGCGGGAGAGGCCCAGATACGCAGTATTTT
CDR3 protein: CASGSGRGPDTQYF

J gene: TRBJ1-2
D gene: NA
clone size: few
V gene: TRBV5-4
CDR3 DNA: TGTGCCAGCAGCTTGGCAGGGAGGCAAGTAGCGGGCTACACCTTC
CDR3 protein: CASSLAGRQVAGYTF

J gene: TRBJ2-3
D gene: TRBD2
clone size: NA
V gene: TRBV19
CDR3 DNA: TGTGCCAGTAGTATGGACGGGAGGGCCTTTGGTACGCAGTATTTT
CDR3 protein: CASSMDGRAFGTQYF

J gene: TRBJ2-7
D gene: TRBD2
clone size: NA
V gene: TRBV10-1
CDR3 DNA: TGCGCCAGCACCGTATCCGGGACTAGTTACAACCACGAGCAGTACTTC
CDR3 protein: CASTVSGTSYNHEQYF

J gene: TRBJ2-4
D gene: NA
clone size: NA
V gene: TRBV5-1
CDR3 DNA: TGCGCCAGCAGCTTGAGTCAGACCAAAAACATTCAGTACTTC
CDR3 protein: CASSLSQTKNIQYF

J gene: TRBJ1-4
D gene: NA
clone size: NA
V gene: TRBV28
CDR3 DNA: TGTGCCAGCAGTTTGTATGCGGATGAAAAACTGTTTTTT
CDR3 protein: CASSLYADEKLFF

J gene: TRBJ2-5
D gene: NA
clone size: NA
V gene: TRBV11-3
CDR3 DNA: TGTGCCAGCAGCTTAGGGGGGCTGGAGACCCAGTACTTC
CDR3 protein: CASSLGGLETQYF

J gene: TRBJ1-5
D gene: TRBD1
clone size: once
V gene: TRBV6-5
CDR3 DNA: TGTGCCAGCAGCCAGCAGGGGGATCAGCCCCAGCATTTT
CDR3 protein: CASSQQGDQPQHF

J gene: TRBJ1-1
D gene: NA
clone size: NA
V gene: TRBV5-8
CDR3 DNA: TGTGCCAGCAGGGAGGGACTGGTAAACACTGAAGCTTTCTTT
CDR3 protein: CASREGLVNTEAFF

J gene: TRBJ1-4
D gene: NA
clone size: NA
V gene: TRBV28
CDR3 DNA: TGTGCCAGCAGTGGCAGTAATGAAAAACTGTTTTTT
CDR3 protein: CASSGSNEKLFF

J gene: TRBJ2-7
D gene: TRBD1
clone size: NA
V gene: TRBV28
CDR3 DNA: TGTGCCAGCAGCCTCCTTCCGGGACAGGGGTCCCCTTTTCATCACTTC
CDR3 protein: CASSLLPGQGSPFHHF

J gene: TRBJ1-5
D gene: NA
clone size: NA
V gene: TRBV5-4
CDR3 DNA: TGTGCCAGCAGCTCTTACAATCAGCCCCAGCATTTT
CDR3 protein: CASSSYNQPQHF

J gene: TRBJ2-3
D gene: NA
clone size: NA
V gene: TRBV6-5
CDR3 DNA: TGTGCCAGCAGTTACCTACTGGGGGGCGCAGATACGCAGTATTTT
CDR3 protein: CASSYLLGGADTQYF

J gene: TRBJ2-7
D gene: NA
clone size: NA
V gene: TRBV12-5
CDR3 DNA: TGTGCTAGTGCCGAGGGACGGAGCTACGAGCAGTACTTC
CDR3 protein: CASAEGRSYEQYF

J gene: TRBJ2-2
D gene: NA
clone size: NA
V gene: TRBV5-1
CDR3 DNA: TGCGCCAGCAGTCAGACCGGGACAACGAACACCGGGGAGCTGTTTTTT
CDR3 protein: CASSQTGTTNTGELFF

J gene: TRBJ2-7
D gene: NA
clone size: NA
V gene: TRBV28
CDR3 DNA: TGTGCCAGCAGTCCGGGACCCCTTCGGTACGAGCAGTACTTC
CDR3 protein: CASSPGPLRYEQYF

J gene: TRBJ2-3
D gene: NA
clone size: NA
V gene: TRBV5-6
CDR3 DNA: TGTGCCAGCAGCCCCGACACAGATACGCAGTATTTT
CDR3 protein: CASSPDTDTQYF

J gene: TRBJ2-7
D gene: TRBD1
clone size: NA
V gene: TRBV11-1
CDR3 DNA: TGTGCCAGCAGCTCGAGGACAGGGGAATACGAGCAGTACTTC
CDR3 protein: CASSSRTGEYEQYF

J gene: TRBJ2-7
D gene: NA
clone size: once
V gene: TRBV10-3
CDR3 DNA: TGTGCCATCAGTGGGGGAGGGGGATACTCCTACGAGCAGTACTTC
CDR3 protein: CAISGGGGYSYEQYF

J gene: TRBJ2-7
D gene: TRBD1
clone size: NA
V gene: TRBV11-2
CDR3 DNA: TGTGCCAGCAGCTTAGAGATGGGACAGGGCTACGAGCAGTACTTC
CDR3 protein: CASSLEMGQGYEQYF